The 31 T cell receptor beta chains given below trace back to one sample, sequenced in a study of control samples from healthy donors and cancer patients (dated by TCRdb to the early 2020s). Libraries were built with the immunoSEQ multiplex PCR assay. TCRdb carries this immuneACCESS record with in-frame sequences only. Its versions omit some clonotypes, under half of them owing to an unresolved V gene in the studies checked, with the rest unexplained. Within this sample are roughly 170,000 clones, with almost 90% of them counted one time only. Of the sample, nearly 5% is held by the ten largest clones. Sequences were obtained from blood. The source of these receptors is a woman in her 30s in good health.

This clone occurred many times. CDR3 nucleotides: TGTGCCAGCAGACGCGGGGCTGGGGGGTACTATGGCTACACCTTC. It codes for CASRRGAGGYYGYTF. The chain links TRBV6-5 to TRBJ1-2; TRBD1 might be the D (5 bases). The CDR3 contains 15 residues. Germline-derived CDR1 and CDR2 are MNHEY and SVGAGI. V lost 6 bases to trimming and J lost 3 bases, with 17 bases between them.

In this sample, this clone turned up a few times. The genes are TRBV6-2 or TRBV6-3 and TRBJ2-1, with TRBD2 as a possible D gene (6 bases). CDR1 is MNHEY and CDR2 is SVGEGT in the germline V gene. The V and J ends lost 1 base and 7 bases respectively, with 11 bases between them. The CDR3 has 14 amino acids. CDR3 sequence: CASSYLGLLNEQFF. As DNA, the CDR3 is TGTGCCAGCAGTTACTTGGGACTTCTAAATGAGCAGTTCTTC.

Only a few counts were recorded for this clone. The chain combines TRBV19 with TRBJ1-1, with D possibly being TRBD1 (5 bases). CDR1 LNHDA and CDR2 SQIVND come from the germline V gene (reference sequence). V was pared by 6 bases and J by 2 bases, with 19 bases between. The CDR3 consists of 16 residues. CDR3 loop: CASSTRQSIPNTEAFF. The CDR3 region has the DNA TGTGCCAGTAGCACAAGACAGTCCATACCTAACACTGAAGCTTTCTTT.

The rearrangement links TRBV24-1 to TRBJ1-5; D is ambiguous. Germline assignment: CDR1 KGHDR and CDR2 SFDVKD. V gave up 5 bases and J gave up 0 bases, with 7 bases separating them. This CDR3 comprises 14 residues. CDR3 nucleotide sequence: TGTGCCACCAGTGCGGGGTATAGCAATCAGCCCCAGCATTTT. It encodes CATSAGYSNQPQHF.

The chain employs TRBV2 and TRBJ1-2; unclear D gene. Trimming cost V 8 bases and J 5 bases, with 15 bases left between them. CDR3 length: 13 residues. The germline V gene encodes CDR1 SNHLY and CDR2 FYNNEI. CDR3 nucleotide sequence: TGTGCCAGCTGGGAACCGGGTGTATATGGCTACACCTTC. It is translated as CASWEPGVYGYTF.

This rearrangement joins TRBV19 to TRBJ1-2; the match to TRBD1 covers 9 bases. Germline CDR1 reads LNHDA; CDR2 reads SQIVND (reference sequence). This CDR3 is built from 12 residues. V shed 7 bases, J shed 8 bases, and the junction held 5 bases outside the gene matches. The CDR3 coding sequence is TGTGCCAGTAAACAGGGGGCTGGGGGCTACACCTTC. Amino acid sequence: CASKQGAGGYTF. The full variable domain, completed using reference TRBV19 and TRBJ1-2, is DGGITQSPKYLFRKEGQNVTLSCEQNLNHDAMYWYRQDPGQGLRLIYYSQIVNDFQKGDIAEGYSVSREKKESFPLTVTSAQKNPTAFYLCASKQGAGGYTFGSGTRLTVV.

Comments on this clone: Other DNA sequences in this sample translate to the same CDR3. V and J are TRBV27 and TRBJ2-6, with D maybe TRBD2 (5 bases). V lost 5 bases and J 3 bases, leaving 8 bases between the germline ends. Germline-derived CDR1 and CDR2 are MNHEY and SMNVEV (reference sequence). CDR3 length: 14 amino acids. For the CDR3, the DNA is TGTGCCAGCAGTCCACGGGGTGGGGCCAACGTCCTGACTTTC. It translates to CASSPRGGANVLTF.

The rearrangement uses TRBV30 and TRBJ2-3, with D possibly being TRBD2 (5 bases). The CDR3 is 10 amino acids. Germline V gene data show CDR1 as GTSNPN and CDR2 as SVGIG (reference sequence). The germline V and J ends were trimmed by 6 bases and 14 bases, with 15 bases remaining between them. Here the CDR3 reads CACSDYKAYF. The CDR3 DNA reads as TGTGCCTGCTCAGACTATAAAGCGTATTTT.

This chain joins TRBV3-1 (or the pseudogene TRBV3-2) and TRBJ2-1, with 10 positions matching TRBD2. Trimming removed 4 bases from V and 8 bases from J; junction bases left unmatched: 8. This CDR3 spans 15 amino acids. From germline, CDR1 is LGHDT and CDR2 YNNKEL (reference sequence). This CDR3 reads CASSRTGLAIDEQFF. The CDR3 DNA reads as TGTGCCAGCAGCCGCACGGGACTAGCGATTGATGAGCAGTTCTTC.

This chain connects TRBV5-1 to TRBJ2-7; 7 nucleotides line up with TRBD2. This CDR3 is 14 amino acids long. Germline lookup yields CDR1 SGHRS and CDR2 YFSETQ. Trimming removed 0 bases from V and 2 bases from J; junction bases left unmatched: 2. CDR3 sequence reads: CASSLASGTYEQYV. The CDR3 DNA reads as TGCGCCAGCAGCTTGGCGAGCGGGACCTACGAGCAGTACGTC.

This clone has only a few counts. The junction departs from the called germline gene at one end, perhaps through a read error. The J gene is TRBJ2-1, the V gene TRBV5-1; maybe TRBD2 (6 bases). The CDR3 is 12 residues long. CDR1 and CDR2 (germline): SGHRS, YFSETQ. This CDR3 reads CASSLGGADQVF. Written as DNA, the CDR3 is TGCGCCAGCAGCTTGGGCGGGGCGGACCAAGTCTTC.

This chain joins TRBV11-2 and TRBJ1-1, with D hard to call. Between the trimmed V and J ends, which lost 8 bases and 6 bases, there was a span of 16 bases. The germline CDR1 and CDR2 sequences are SGHAT and FQNNGV. This CDR3 region has 13 residues. The CDR3 nucleotides read TGTGCCAGCTCTACCCGGACGGACGCTGAAGCTTTCTTT. This encodes CASSTRTDAEAFF.

This chain uses TRBV27 with TRBJ2-7; 9 bases match TRBD1. Trimming removed 3 bases from V and 0 bases from J; junction bases left unmatched: 3. This CDR3 contains 15 residues. Germline V gene lookup returns CDR1 MNHEY and CDR2 SMNVEV (reference sequence). The DNA for the CDR3 is TGTGCCAGCAGTTTCCACAGGGGGCTCTCCTACGAGCAGTACTTC. Amino acid sequence: CASSFHRGLSYEQYF.

J is TRBJ2-7 and V is TRBV6-5, with TRBD2 as a possible D gene (6 bases). The germline V gene encodes CDR1 MNHEY and CDR2 SVGAGI. V was shortened by 2 bases and J by 3 bases, with 8 bases between the two germline ends. The CDR3 covers 13 residues. The CDR3, as DNA: TGTGCCAGCAGTTACGGGGGGTACTACGAGCAGTACTTC. Amino acids: CASSYGGYYEQYF.

The rearrangement uses TRBV4-1 and TRBJ1-1; weak D call: TRBD1 (5 bases). V was clipped by 0 bases and J by 8 bases, with 13 bases between them. The CDR3 totals 14 residues. Per germline, CDR1 MGHRA and CDR2 YSYEKL. As DNA, the CDR3 is TGCGCCAGCAGCCAAGAGTCAGGGCTCCCCGAAGCTTTCTTT. It translates to CASSQESGLPEAFF.

This chain links TRBV6-5 with TRBJ1-6; D is uncertain. The germline V gene encodes CDR1 MNHEY and CDR2 SVGAGI. The V gene lost 0 bases and the J gene lost 9 bases, with 3 bases spanning the gap. There are 12 residues in the CDR3. CDR3 region: CASSYSSSPLHF. The CDR3, as DNA: TGTGCCAGCAGTTACTCAAGTTCACCCCTCCACTTT.

The chain carries TRBV5-6 and TRBJ2-5; 9 bases line up with TRBD2. After removal of 0 bases from V and 2 bases from J, the junction contained 5 bases not matched to a gene. The CDR3 loop spans 16 amino acids. The germline V gene has CDR1 SGHDT and CDR2 YYEEEE. CDR3 DNA sequence: TGTGCCAGCAGCTTGGATGGCGGGGGGGCACAAGAGACCCAGTACTTC. It is translated as CASSLDGGGAQETQYF.

V gene TRBV5-6 combines with J gene TRBJ2-5, with D uncertain. The CDR3 sequence is 14 residues long. V dropped 3 bases and J dropped 1 base, with 10 bases sitting between them. Germline V lookup: CDR1 SGHDT, CDR2 YYEEEE. This CDR3 reads CASSSLWSQETQYF. Written as DNA, the CDR3 is TGTGCCAGCAGCTCCCTATGGAGCCAAGAGACCCAGTACTTC.

The rearrangement links TRBV7-9 to TRBJ1-4; possible D gene TRBD1, 5 bases. With 5 bases removed from V and 5 bases from J, the gap between germline ends came to 15 bases. The germline V gene has CDR1 SEHNR and CDR2 FQNEAQ (reference sequence). The CDR3 has 15 residues. The CDR3, as DNA: TGTGCCAGCAGCCACACGGGGTGGGGGAATGAAAAACTGTTTTTT. Encoded protein: CASSHTGWGNEKLFF.

The chain is built from TRBV10-3 and TRBJ2-2; the match to TRBD1 covers 8 bases. The germline V gene has CDR1 ENHRY and CDR2 SYGVKD. J lost 4 bases, V lost 6 bases, and 10 bases had no gene match. The CDR3 loop spans 16 amino acids. The CDR3 protein is CAISPRTGRSTGELFF. The CDR3 DNA reads as TGTGCCATCAGCCCGCGGACAGGGAGGAGCACCGGGGAGCTGTTTTTT.

This chain links TRBV10-3 with TRBJ2-6; D unclear. The V gene lost 2 bases and the J gene lost 0 bases, with 8 bases spanning the gap. This CDR3 is 16 amino acids long. CDR1 is ENHRY and CDR2 is SYGVKD in the germline V gene. This CDR3 is CAISEMGRSGANVLTF. The CDR3 DNA follows: TGTGCCATCAGTGAGATGGGCCGCTCTGGGGCCAACGTCCTGACTTTC.

Only one count was recorded for this clone. The rearrangement links TRBV30 to TRBJ1-4, with unresolved D. Trimming removed 5 bases from V and 0 bases from J, with 7 bases in between. This CDR3 has 13 amino acids. Germline lookup yields CDR1 GTSNPN and CDR2 SVGIG (reference sequence). In DNA, the CDR3 is TGTGCCTGGGAAGAAACAACTAATGAAAAACTGTTTTTT. Translation: CAWEETTNEKLFF.

CDR3 sequence: CASSLRDRYTNTEAFF. The DNA of the CDR3 is TGCGCCAGCAGCCTTCGGGACCGCTACACGAACACTGAAGCTTTCTTT. V and J are TRBV4-1 and TRBJ1-1; D might be TRBD1 (5 bases). The CDR3 length is 16 residues. Deletions cut 4 bases from V and 1 base from J, with 16 bases between. CDR1 MGHRA and CDR2 YSYEKL come from the germline V gene.

V is TRBV28 and J is TRBJ2-1, with 8 bases identical to TRBD1. Trimming took 8 bases from V and 3 from J; bases not matched to a gene: 6. Germline V gives CDR1 MDHEN, CDR2 SYDVKM. The CDR3 is 14 residues long. The CDR3 DNA follows: TGTGCCAGCCTCCTGACAGGGGTCTACAATGAGCAGTTCTTC. Translating it yields CASLLTGVYNEQFF.

The genes are TRBV11-1 and TRBJ1-1; 8 nucleotides agree with TRBD1. In germline, CDR1 is SGHAT, CDR2 FQDESV (reference sequence). This CDR3 is built from 14 residues. With 6 bases clipped from V and 0 bases from J, the junction kept 3 bases outside the gene matches. The CDR3 region is CASRWDRMNTEAFF. CDR3 in DNA: TGTGCCAGCAGGTGGGACAGGATGAACACTGAAGCTTTCTTT.

The rearrangement links TRBV13 to TRBJ2-7; D is undetermined. Germline CDR1 PRHDT, CDR2 FYEKMQ (reference sequence). The CDR3 totals 12 residues. Trimming took 3 bases from V and 6 from J, leaving 9 bases between them. The CDR3 DNA sequence: TGTGCCAGCAGCTTTTCAGGTGGCGAGCAGTACTTC. Amino acids: CASSFSGGEQYF. The full variable domain, with the rest looked up from reference TRBV13 and TRBJ2-7, is AAGVIQSPRHLIKEKRETATLKCYPIPRHDTVYWYQQGPGQDPQFLISFYEKMQSDKGSIPDRFSAQQFSDYHSELNMSSLELGDSALYFCASSFSGGEQYFGPGTRLTVT.

The genes are TRBV5-4 and TRBJ1-4, with D tentatively TRBD1 (6 bases). The CDR3 has 14 amino acids. The V gene's germline CDR1 is SGHNT and CDR2 YYREEE (reference sequence). Trimming stripped 3 bases from V and 5 bases from J, with 11 bases between. CDR3 nucleotides: TGTGCCAGCAGCTACACCACAGGGAATGAAAAACTGTTTTTT. Protein sequence: CASSYTTGNEKLFF.

The rearrangement uses TRBV19 and TRBJ2-2; no firm D call. This CDR3 region has 16 residues. Germline CDR1 and CDR2: LNHDA and SQIVND (reference sequence). Trimming shortened V by 3 bases and J by 0 bases, and 11 bases separated the two germline ends. CDR3 in amino acids: CASSILKMTNTGELFF. CDR3 nucleotide sequence: TGTGCCAGTAGTATCTTGAAGATGACGAACACCGGGGAGCTGTTTTTT. Full variable domain (remainder filled in from reference TRBV19 and TRBJ2-2): DGGITQSPKYLFRKEGQNVTLSCEQNLNHDAMYWYRQDPGQGLRLIYYSQIVNDFQKGDIAEGYSVSREKKESFPLTVTSAQKNPTAFYLCASSILKMTNTGELFFGEGSRLTVL.

The gene calls are TRBV5-1 and TRBJ2-7; no firm D call. V gave up 4 bases and J gave up 0 bases, with 17 bases separating them. CDR1 is SGHRS and CDR2 is YFSETQ in the germline V gene. The CDR3 spans 16 residues. The CDR3 region is CASSAHVDRSSYEQYF. CDR3 sequence (DNA): TGCGCCAGCAGCGCGCACGTGGATAGAAGCTCCTACGAGCAGTACTTC.

In this sample, this clone turned up once. The rearrangement uses TRBV28 and TRBJ1-5; 8 bases match TRBD1. V trimming: 5 bases; J trimming: 3 bases; junction bases outside the gene matches: 6. CDR1 and CDR2 from the germline V gene are MDHEN and SYDVKM. CDR3 length equals 15 residues. CDR3 sequence (DNA): TGTGCCAGCAGTCTGCGGACAGGGCCCAATCAGCCCCAGCATTTT. This sequence encodes CASSLRTGPNQPQHF.

CDR3 residues: CASSPNGGVGNQPQHF. The CDR3 coding sequence is TGTGCCAGCAGCCCGAACGGGGGGGTAGGCAATCAGCCCCAGCATTTT. The chain links TRBV7-2 to TRBJ1-5, with TRBD1 as a possible D gene (5 bases). CDR3 size: 16 residues. Germline CDR1 SGHTA, CDR2 FQGNSA. V lost 5 bases and J lost 2, with 16 bases in between. Supplemented by reference TRBV7-2 and TRBJ1-5, the full variable domain reads GAGVSQSPSNKVTEKGKDVELRCDPISGHTALYWYRQSLGQGLEFLIYFQGNSAPDKSGLPSDRFSAERTGGSVSTLTIQRTQQEDSAVYLCASSPNGGVGNQPQHFGDGTRLSIL.